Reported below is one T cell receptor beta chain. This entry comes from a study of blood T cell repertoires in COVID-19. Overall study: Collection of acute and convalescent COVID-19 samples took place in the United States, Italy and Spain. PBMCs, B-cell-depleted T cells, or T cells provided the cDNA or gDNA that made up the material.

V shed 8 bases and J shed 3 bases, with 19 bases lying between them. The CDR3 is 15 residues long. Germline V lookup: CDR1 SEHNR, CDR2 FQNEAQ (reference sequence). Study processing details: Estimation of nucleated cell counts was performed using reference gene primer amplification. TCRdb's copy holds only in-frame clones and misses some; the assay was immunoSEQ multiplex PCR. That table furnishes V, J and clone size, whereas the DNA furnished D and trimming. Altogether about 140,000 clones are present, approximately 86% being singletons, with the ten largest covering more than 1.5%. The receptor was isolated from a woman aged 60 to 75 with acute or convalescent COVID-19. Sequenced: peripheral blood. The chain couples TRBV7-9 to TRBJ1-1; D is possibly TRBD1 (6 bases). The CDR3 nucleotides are TGTGCCAGCGCGAGACTGACAGGTTACGACACTGAAGCTTTCTTT. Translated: CASARLTGYDTEAFF.